The present entry profiles one TCR beta chain with its context. Antigen unknown. This sample is drawn from a study of T cell responses to AZD1222 COVID-19 vaccine. Whole-study findings and limits: Among those given AZD1222, only six were seropositive at baseline. Vaccine-associated CD4 TCRs spanned spike, dominant at 160-218 and 743-854. Clonal diversity was possibly underestimated, and white British individuals and females predominated among donors. Without day 14 samples, only post-peak T cell repertoires were studied.

The assay was immunoSEQ multiplex PCR, and TCRdb's table has in-frame clones only and misses some. The repertoire holds roughly 100,000 clones, with approximately 91% as singletons. Germline assignment: CDR1 SGHRS and CDR2 YFSETQ. CDR3 length: 14 amino acids. V was trimmed by 0 bases and J by 7 bases, leaving 13 bases between them. The TCR was taken from an adult in good health. The sample was peripheral blood, taken on day 0 of AZD1222 vaccination. The genes are TRBV5-1 and TRBJ1-2, with D possibly being TRBD1 (5 bases). The CDR3 protein is CASSLEAGRGGYTF. The CDR3 DNA is TGCGCCAGCAGCTTGGAGGCAGGGAGGGGTGGCTACACCTTC.